This T cell receptor (beta chain) was documented in a study of cytomegalovirus exposure and HLA in healthy donors. Looking at the study overall: An early release of data contained roughly 86 million unique TCRs, which came from HLA-typed donors.

Study-wide results and limits: In a later analysis, a missense DCLRE1C variant was linked to TCR beta V- and J-gene trimming. Under in vitro conditions, a few CMV-associated chains were confirmed as specific for CMV antigens. As a later analysis revealed, the rate of TCR association differed by HLA locus, with DRB1 most and HLA-C fewest.

Germline loops: CDR1 SGHNT, CDR2 YENEEA. Losses at the gene ends were 0 bases for V and 2 bases for J; bases not matched to a gene: 1. This CDR3 is 15 amino acids long. On this clone itself: Its antigen remains unidentified. The sample holds other DNA sequences that translate to the same CDR3.

PCR was performed using 60 Vbeta and 13 Jbeta primers. Assay: immunoSEQ multiplex PCR; the TCRdb copy retains only in-frame clones and omits some. Here the sample spans 200,000 to 250,000 clones, about 70% being singletons. The sequence was collected from a woman aged 25 to 39 in good health and CMV-seronegative. The sample comprised PBMCs. The J gene is TRBJ2-1, the V gene TRBV11-3; 7 bases map to TRBD2. The CDR3 DNA sequence: TGTGCCAGCAGCTTAGACCGGGGGGCCTACAATGAGCAGTTCTTC. The encoded protein is CASSLDRGAYNEQFF.